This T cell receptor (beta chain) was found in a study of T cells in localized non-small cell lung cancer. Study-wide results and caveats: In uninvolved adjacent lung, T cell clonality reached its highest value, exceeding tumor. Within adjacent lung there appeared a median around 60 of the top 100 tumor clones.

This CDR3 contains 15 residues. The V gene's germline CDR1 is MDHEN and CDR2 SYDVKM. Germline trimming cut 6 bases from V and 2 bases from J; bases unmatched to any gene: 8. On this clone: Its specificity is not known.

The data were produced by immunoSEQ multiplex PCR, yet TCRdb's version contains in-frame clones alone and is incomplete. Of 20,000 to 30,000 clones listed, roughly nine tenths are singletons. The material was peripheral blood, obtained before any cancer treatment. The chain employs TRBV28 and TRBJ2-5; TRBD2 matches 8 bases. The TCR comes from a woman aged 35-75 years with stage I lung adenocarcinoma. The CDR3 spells CASRLTGTRQETQYF. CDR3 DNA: TGTGCCAGCAGGCTGACGGGGACTAGGCAAGAGACCCAGTACTTC.